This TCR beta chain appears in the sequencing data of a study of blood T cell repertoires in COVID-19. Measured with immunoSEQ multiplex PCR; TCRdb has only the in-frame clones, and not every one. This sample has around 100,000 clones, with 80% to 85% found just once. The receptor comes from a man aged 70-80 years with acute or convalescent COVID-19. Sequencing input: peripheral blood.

The CDR3 loop is CASSHLTGPGQGAQEQYF. The CDR3 region has the DNA TGCGCCAGCAGCCACCTTACCGGACCGGGACAGGGGGCTCAAGAGCAGTACTTC. The rearrangement links TRBV4-1 to TRBJ2-7; 12 nucleotides line up with TRBD1. V was pared by 3 bases and J by 7 bases, with 16 bases of the junction left unmatched. Germline-derived CDR1 and CDR2 are MGHRA and YSYEKL. This CDR3 is built from 18 residues.